Listed below are T cell receptor beta chains from one sample, sequenced in a study of Ad26.COV2.S vaccination and SARS-CoV-2 variants. This table comes from immunoSEQ multiplex PCR, and its TCRdb copy is limited to in-frame clones, with some not included. The sample has under 400,000 clones; roughly 87% are singletons. Here the sequenced sample was peripheral blood, taken in a trial of Ad26.COV2.S vaccine versus placebo. The receptors derive from a person between 18 and 65 years old who received the Ad26.COV2.S COVID-19 vaccine or a placebo. Each CDR3 is given with its conserved first and last residue. A D gene is named only where the DNA matches it firmly. The size entry is marked missing in some rows and otherwise reads once, few, many or a size class.

d_call,v_call,j_call,clone_size,cdr3_aa,cdr3_nt
.,TRBV4-1,TRBJ2-2,.,CASSQAENTGELFF,TGCGCCAGCAGCCAAGCAGAGAACACCGGGGAGCTGTTTTTT
TRBD1,TRBV30,TRBJ1-4,.,CAWNTGERWTNEKLFF,TGTGCCTGGAACACAGGGGAAAGATGGACTAATGAAAAACTGTTTTTT
.,TRBV7-9,TRBJ2-7,.,CASSLTSEQYF,TGTGCCAGCAGCTTAACCTCCGAGCAGTACTTC
.,TRBV9,TRBJ1-5,.,CASSVAGDSNQPQHF,TGTGCCAGCAGCGTAGCTGGGGATAGCAATCAGCCCCAGCATTTT
.,TRBV18,TRBJ1-1,few,CASSPRENTEAFF,TGTGCCAGCTCACCACGGGAGAACACTGAAGCTTTCTTT
.,TRBV24-1,TRBJ2-2,.,CATSDRGSGGELFF,TGTGCCACCAGTGATCGGGGGTCTGGCGGGGAGCTGTTTTTT
.,TRBV7-3,TRBJ2-7,.,CASSLTGYDEQYF,TGTGCCAGCAGCTTAACGGGGTATGATGAGCAGTACTTC
TRBD2,TRBV13,TRBJ2-1,.,CASSPPSGGYNEQFF,TGTGCCAGCAGCCCTCCCAGCGGGGGCTACAATGAGCAGTTCTTC
.,TRBV12-5,TRBJ1-3,.,CASGLGGSGNTIYF,TGTGCTAGTGGTTTGGGAGGATCCGGAAACACCATATATTTT
.,TRBV6-2/TRBV6-3,TRBJ2-7,.,CASSWTARHKVYEQYF,TGTGCCAGCAGTTGGACGGCCCGCCATAAGGTCTACGAGCAGTACTTC
.,TRBV7-9,TRBJ2-2,.,CASSYEYTGELFF,TGTGCCAGCAGCTATGAGTACACCGGGGAGCTGTTTTTT
.,TRBV29-1,TRBJ2-2,.,CSVVAGGAGELFF,TGCAGCGTTGTGGCGGGCGGGGCCGGGGAGCTGTTTTTT
.,TRBV7-9,TRBJ2-1,.,CASSSRGGDNEQFF,TGTGCCAGCAGCTCTCGAGGGGGGGACAATGAGCAGTTCTTC
.,TRBV3-1/TRBV3-2,TRBJ1-1,once,CASSQGAVTNTEAFF,TGTGCCAGCAGCCAGGGGGCAGTAACAAACACTGAAGCTTTCTTT
TRBD2,TRBV11-3,TRBJ2-3,.,CASSGTTTDTQYF,TGTGCCAGCAGCGGGACTACCACAGATACGCAGTATTTT
TRBD2,TRBV9,TRBJ2-5,once,CASSGLAGGLQETQYF,TGTGCCAGCAGTGGGCTAGCGGGGGGCCTCCAAGAGACCCAGTACTTC